This TCR beta chain was observed in a study of blood T cell repertoires in COVID-19. Study background: Sources were T cells, B-cell-depleted T cells, or PBMCs; the material itself was cDNA or gDNA.

Cohorts were based on clinical histories the participants reported. Original handling: Amplifying reference gene primers gave estimates of nucleated cell counts. Libraries were prepared by immunoSEQ multiplex PCR; TCRdb keeps only in-frame clonotypes and omits some of them. That table is the source of V, J and clone size, and D and trimming were worked out from the DNA. Of around 250,000 clones listed, approximately 91% are singletons. The germline V and J ends were trimmed by 5 bases and 2 bases, with 12 bases remaining between them. The germline V gene has CDR1 LNHDA and CDR2 SQIVND (reference sequence). The CDR3 is 14 amino acids.

The receptor was isolated from a human donor in a cohort exposed to, infected with or recovered from COVID-19 (not recorded which). The donor label of this sample is uncertain. Sequencing was done on a sample of PBMCs or T cells enriched from blood (not recorded which). The V gene is TRBV19, the J gene TRBJ1-2, with D unresolved. This CDR3 reads CASSHPRKNYGYTF. The CDR3 nucleotides read TGTGCCAGTAGTCATCCTAGGAAGAACTATGGCTACACCTTC.